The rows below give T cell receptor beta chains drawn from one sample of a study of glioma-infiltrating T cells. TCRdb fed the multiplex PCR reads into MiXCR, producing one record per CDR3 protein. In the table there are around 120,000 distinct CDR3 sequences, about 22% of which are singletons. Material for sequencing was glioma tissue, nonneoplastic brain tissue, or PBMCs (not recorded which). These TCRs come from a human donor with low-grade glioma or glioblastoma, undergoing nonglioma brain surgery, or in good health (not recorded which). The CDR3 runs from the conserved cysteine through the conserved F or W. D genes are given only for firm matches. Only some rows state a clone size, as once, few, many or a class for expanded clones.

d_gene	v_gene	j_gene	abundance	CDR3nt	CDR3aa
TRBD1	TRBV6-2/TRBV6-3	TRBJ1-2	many	TGTGCCAGCAGCGCGGGACAGGGTAACTATGGCTACACCTTC	CASSAGQGNYGYTF
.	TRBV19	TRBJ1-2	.	TGTGCCAGTAGTATTGGGTCGGGGGTGCGGAGCTATGGCTACACCTTC	CASSIGSGVRSYGYTF
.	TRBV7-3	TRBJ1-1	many	TGTGCCAGCAGCCCAGGGACGAACACTGAAGCTTTCTTT	CASSPGTNTEAFF
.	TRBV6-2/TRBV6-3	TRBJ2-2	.	TGTGCCAGCAGTTTTAGGGGGGGACGCACCGGGGAGCTGTTTTTT	CASSFRGGRTGELFF
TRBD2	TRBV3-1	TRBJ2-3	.	TGTGCCAGCAGCCAAGATGTTGCGACTAGCGGTCCTTTAGGAGATACGCAGTATTTT	CASSQDVATSGPLGDTQYF
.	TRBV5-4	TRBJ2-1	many	TGTGCCAGCAGCTTCCCTCCCCACAATGAGCAGTTCTTC	CASSFPPHNEQFF
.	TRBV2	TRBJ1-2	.	TGTGCCAGCAGTGGGGAGGACGGAGTCTATGGCTACACCTTC	CASSGEDGVYGYTF
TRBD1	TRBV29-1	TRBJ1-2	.	TGCAGCGTCGTGACAGGGACCACCTATGGCTACACCTTC	CSVVTGTTYGYTF
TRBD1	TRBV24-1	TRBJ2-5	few	TGTGCCACCAGTGATCGTAAAGATGGACAGGGGGCGGAGACCCAGTACTTC	CATSDRKDGQGAETQYF
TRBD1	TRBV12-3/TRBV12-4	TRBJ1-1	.	TGTGCCAGCAGTTTAGCACAGGGGGGGCGAAACACTGAAGCTTTCTTT	CASSLAQGGRNTEAFF
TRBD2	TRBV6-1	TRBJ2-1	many	TGTGCCAGCAGGCGGACTAGCGGGGGGCGGGAGTTCTTC	CASRRTSGGREFF
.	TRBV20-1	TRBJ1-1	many	TGCAGTGTAGACCGAATGGGGGGGCCGAACACTGAAGCTTTCTTT	CSVDRMGGPNTEAFF
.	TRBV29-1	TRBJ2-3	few	TGCAGCGTTGGGCACCTCTACACAGATACGCAGTATTTT	CSVGHLYTDTQYF
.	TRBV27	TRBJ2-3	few	TGTGCCAGCAGGCCGTTGGATATAGCCCGTGCGCAGTATTTT	CASRPLDIARAQYF
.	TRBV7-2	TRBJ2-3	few	TGTGCCAGCAGCACCAGAACAGATGCGCAGTATTTT	CASSTRTDAQYF
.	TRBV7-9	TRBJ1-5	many	TGTGCCAGCAGCTTGCCCGGTTGGAATCAGCCCCAGCATTTT	CASSLPGWNQPQHF
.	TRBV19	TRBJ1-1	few	TGTGCCAGTAGTCCCTGGACCGAGCGTAATGAAGCTTTCTTT	CASSPWTERNEAFF
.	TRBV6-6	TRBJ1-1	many	TGTGCCAGCAGTTACCAGGGGAGCACTGAAGCTTTCTTT	CASSYQGSTEAFF
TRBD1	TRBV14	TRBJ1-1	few	TGTGCCAGCAGCCAAATAGCAGGGGGGACCACTGAAGCTTTCTTT	CASSQIAGGTTEAFF
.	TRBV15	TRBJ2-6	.	TGTGCCACCAGTCTTGGGGTGGGGTATGGGGCCAACGTCCTGACTTTC	CATSLGVGYGANVLTF
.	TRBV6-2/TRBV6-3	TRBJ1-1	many	TGTGCCAGCAGTAACTCAGGGCGGGCAGCTTTCTTT	CASSNSGRAAFF
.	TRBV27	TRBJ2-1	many	TGTGCCAGCGGCTCCTACAATGAGCAGTTCTTC	CASGSYNEQFF
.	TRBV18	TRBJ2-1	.	TGTGCCAGCTCACGAATACAGGGATTCTCCTACAATGAGCAGTTCTTC	CASSRIQGFSYNEQFF
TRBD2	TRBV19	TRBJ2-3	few	TGTGCCAGTAGTACCTCACTAGCGACTAGCACAGATACGCAGTATTTT	CASSTSLATSTDTQYF
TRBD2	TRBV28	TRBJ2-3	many	TGTGCCAGCGGAGGGACTAGCGGGGGTTGGAGGGGCACAGATACGCAGTATTTT	CASGGTSGGWRGTDTQYF
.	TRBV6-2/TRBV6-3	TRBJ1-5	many	TGTGCCAGCAGTTACTTAAACCTCAATCAGCCCCAGCATTTT	CASSYLNLNQPQHF
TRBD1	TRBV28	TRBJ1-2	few	TGTGCCAGCAACCAGGGACAGGGGGAATATGGCTACACCTTC	CASNQGQGEYGYTF
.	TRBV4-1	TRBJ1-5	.	TGCGCCAGCAGCCAAGATTCACCGAGGCTAAATCAGCCCCAGCATTTT	CASSQDSPRLNQPQHF
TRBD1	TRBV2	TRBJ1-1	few	TGTGCCAGCAGTGAGGGGTCAGGGGGCGGTTTTGGAGCTTTCTTT	CASSEGSGGGFGAFF
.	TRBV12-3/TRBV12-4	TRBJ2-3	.	TGTGCCAGCTCGTCTAGGTCAGATACGCAGTATTTT	CASSSRSDTQYF
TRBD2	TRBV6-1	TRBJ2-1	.	TGTGCCAGCAGATCCCTAGCGGGGGATGAGCAGTTCTTC	CASRSLAGDEQFF
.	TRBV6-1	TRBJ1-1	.	TGTGCCAGCCAGACAGCCACCATGAACACTGAAGCTTTCTTT	CASQTATMNTEAFF
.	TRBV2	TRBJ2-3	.	TGTGCCAGCAGGTCCGCGACCAAAGCGGAGTTGGCAGATACGCAGTATTTT	CASRSATKAELADTQYF
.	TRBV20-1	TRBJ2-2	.	TGCAGTGCTAGACAACGGACAGCCGCGAACACCGGGGAGCTGCTTTTT	CSARQRTAANTGELLF
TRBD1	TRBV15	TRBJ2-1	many	TGTGCCACCAGCAAGTCCGGGACAGGAGACTCCTACAATGAGCAGTTCTTC	CATSKSGTGDSYNEQFF
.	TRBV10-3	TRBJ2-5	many	TGTGCCATCAGTCAACAAACAGAGACCCAGTACTTC	CAISQQTETQYF
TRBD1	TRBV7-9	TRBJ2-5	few	TGTGCCAGCAGCCCCCCGACAGGGGAAACACAAGAGACCCAGTACTTC	CASSPPTGETQETQYF
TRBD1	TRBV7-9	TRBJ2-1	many	TGTGCCAGCAGCTTGCCCTTCCAGGGGGCGGGGAATGAGCAGTTCTTC	CASSLPFQGAGNEQFF
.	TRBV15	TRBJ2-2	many	TGTGCCACCAGCAGACCCGCGACCGCCGGGGAGCTGTTTTTT	CATSRPATAGELFF
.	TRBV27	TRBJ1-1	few	TGTGCCAGCAGCGTCTCTATGAACACTGAAGCTTTCTTT	CASSVSMNTEAFF
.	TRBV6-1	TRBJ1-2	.	TGTGCCAGCAGTCCAGGACAGACCATTAACTCTAACTATGGCTACACCTTC	CASSPGQTINSNYGYTF
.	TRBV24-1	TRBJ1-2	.	TGTGCCACCAGTGATTTGTCAGGGGACTATGGCTACACCTTC	CATSDLSGDYGYTF
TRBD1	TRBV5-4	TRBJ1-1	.	TGTGCCAGCAGCATTACAGGGGCGGACACTGAAGCTTTCTTT	CASSITGADTEAFF
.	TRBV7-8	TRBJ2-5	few	TGTGCCAGCAGCTCGAGAGTAGGGGGGTTTCGGGGCCAAGAGACCCAGTACTTC	CASSSRVGGFRGQETQYF
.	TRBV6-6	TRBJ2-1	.	TGTGCCAGCAGTTACTCCGGTCACAACAATGAGCAGTTCTTC	CASSYSGHNNEQFF
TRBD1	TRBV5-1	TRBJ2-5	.	TGCGCCAGCAGGCCCGGGACAGCCCAAGAGACCCAGTACTTC	CASRPGTAQETQYF
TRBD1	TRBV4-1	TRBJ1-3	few	TGCGCCAGCAGCCAAGACCGGACAGGGGTCCCCGGAAACACCATATATTTT	CASSQDRTGVPGNTIYF
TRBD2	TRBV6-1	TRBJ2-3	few	TGTGCCAGCTTCGTGGGGGACGGGGGGAGCACAGATACGCAGTATTTT	CASFVGDGGSTDTQYF
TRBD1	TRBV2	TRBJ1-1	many	TGTGCCAGCAGTCTGCAGGGGGCGAGTTGGACTGAAGCTTTCTTT	CASSLQGASWTEAFF
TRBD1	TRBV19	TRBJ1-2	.	TGTGCCAGTAGTACCGGGACAGGGGCTTTAGGCAACTATGGCTACACCTTC	CASSTGTGALGNYGYTF
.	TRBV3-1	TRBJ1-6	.	TGTGCCAGCAGCCAGGGTATTCCTAATTCACCCCTCCACTTT	CASSQGIPNSPLHF
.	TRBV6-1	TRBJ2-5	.	TGTGCCATCGGTCCCCGGTTCGGGGAGACCCAGTACTTC	CAIGPRFGETQYF